These 2 T cell receptor beta chains came from one sample sequenced in a study of identifying expanded T cells in peripheral blood. Only in-frame clones appear in the TCRdb table, and some are missing; sequencing was by immunoSEQ multiplex PCR. The table shows roughly 100,000 clones, with roughly 91% occurring only once. Sequencing was performed on blood. The source is a person aged 18 to 75 in good health.

V gene TRBV5-4 combines with J gene TRBJ1-2, with no clear D. The CDR3 is made up of 12 amino acids. The germline V and J ends were trimmed by 4 bases and 8 bases, with 12 bases remaining between them. Germline V gene data show CDR1 as SGHNT and CDR2 as YYREEE (reference sequence). The CDR3 DNA is TGTGCCAGCAGCCCCCCTGGGTACGGCTACACCTTC. Protein sequence: CASSPPGYGYTF.

This clone was seen only a few times. The V call is TRBV4-2, the J call TRBJ2-2, with TRBD2 matching over 11 bases. CDR1 LGHNA and CDR2 YNFKEQ come from the germline V gene. CDR3 size: 19 residues. The V segment lost 1 base and the J segment 3 bases; nucleotides outside the gene matches: 10. The CDR3 loop is CASSQVWTSGRSYTGELFF. CDR3 nucleotides: TGTGCCAGCAGCCAAGTCTGGACTAGCGGGCGATCCTACACCGGGGAGCTGTTTTTT.